Below, one T cell receptor (beta chain) is given with its context. This record belongs to a study of cytomegalovirus exposure and HLA in healthy donors. With 60 Vbeta and 13 Jbeta primers, the PCR was carried out. The protocol was immunoSEQ multiplex PCR, while the TCRdb copy is restricted to in-frame clones and leaves out a portion. This sample carries under 150,000 clones, around four fifths of them seen once, and the ten largest clones take 2% to 2.5%. V was clipped by 4 bases and J by 2 bases, with 16 bases between them. Germline-derived CDR1 and CDR2 are SGDLS and YYNGEE. The CDR3 consists of 15 residues.

The chain is built from TRBV9 and TRBJ2-7; tentatively, D is TRBD2 (6 bases). The TCR comes from a boy between 2 and 10 years old in good health and CMV-seronegative. The sequenced material came from PBMCs. CDR3 nucleotide sequence: TGTGCCAGCAGCCCTTGGGGTAGCGGTACCTACGAGCAGTACTTC. Translation gives CASSPWGSGTYEQYF.